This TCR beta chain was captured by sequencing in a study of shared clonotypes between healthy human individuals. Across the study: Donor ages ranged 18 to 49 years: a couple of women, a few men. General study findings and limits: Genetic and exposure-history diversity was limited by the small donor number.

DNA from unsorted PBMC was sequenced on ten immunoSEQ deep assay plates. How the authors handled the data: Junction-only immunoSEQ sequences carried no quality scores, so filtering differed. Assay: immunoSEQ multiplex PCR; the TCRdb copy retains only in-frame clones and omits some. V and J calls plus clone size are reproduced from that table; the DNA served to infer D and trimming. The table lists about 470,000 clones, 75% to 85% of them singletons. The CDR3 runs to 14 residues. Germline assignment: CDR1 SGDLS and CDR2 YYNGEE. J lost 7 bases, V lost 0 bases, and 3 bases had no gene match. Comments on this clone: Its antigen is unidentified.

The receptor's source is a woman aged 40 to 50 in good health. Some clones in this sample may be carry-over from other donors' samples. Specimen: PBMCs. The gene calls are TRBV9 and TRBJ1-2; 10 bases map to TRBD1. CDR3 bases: TGTGCCAGCAGCGTAGGACAGGGGGCGGGTGGCTACACCTTC. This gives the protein CASSVGQGAGGYTF.